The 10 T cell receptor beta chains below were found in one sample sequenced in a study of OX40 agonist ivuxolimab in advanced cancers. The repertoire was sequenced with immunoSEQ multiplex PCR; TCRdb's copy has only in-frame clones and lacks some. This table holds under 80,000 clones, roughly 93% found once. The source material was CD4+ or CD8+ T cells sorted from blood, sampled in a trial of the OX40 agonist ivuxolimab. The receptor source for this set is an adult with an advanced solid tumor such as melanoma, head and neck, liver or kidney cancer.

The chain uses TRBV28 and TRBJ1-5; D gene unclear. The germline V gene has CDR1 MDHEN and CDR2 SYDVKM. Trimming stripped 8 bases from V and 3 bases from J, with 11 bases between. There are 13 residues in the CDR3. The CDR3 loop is CASRLTYNQPQHF. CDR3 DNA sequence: TGTGCCAGCCGTCTCACCTACAATCAGCCCCAGCATTTT.

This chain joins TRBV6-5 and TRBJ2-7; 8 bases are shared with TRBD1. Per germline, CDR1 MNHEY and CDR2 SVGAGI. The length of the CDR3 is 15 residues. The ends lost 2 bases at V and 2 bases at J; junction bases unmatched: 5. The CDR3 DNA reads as TGTGCCAGCAGTTACGGTGGACAGGGAACCTACGAGCAGTACTTC. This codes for CASSYGGQGTYEQYF.

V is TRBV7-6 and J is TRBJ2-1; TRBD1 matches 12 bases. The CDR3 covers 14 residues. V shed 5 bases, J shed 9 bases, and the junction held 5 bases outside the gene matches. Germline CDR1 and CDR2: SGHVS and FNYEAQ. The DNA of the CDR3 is TGTGCCAGCAGCCCAGGGACAGGGGGCAGTGAGCAGTTCTTC. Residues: CASSPGTGGSEQFF.

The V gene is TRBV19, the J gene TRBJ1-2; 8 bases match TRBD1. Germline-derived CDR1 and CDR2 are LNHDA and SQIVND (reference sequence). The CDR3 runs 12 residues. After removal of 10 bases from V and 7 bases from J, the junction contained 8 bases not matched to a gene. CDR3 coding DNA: TGTGCCACTACTCAGGGGGCAAGTGGCTACACCTTC. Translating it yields CATTQGASGYTF.

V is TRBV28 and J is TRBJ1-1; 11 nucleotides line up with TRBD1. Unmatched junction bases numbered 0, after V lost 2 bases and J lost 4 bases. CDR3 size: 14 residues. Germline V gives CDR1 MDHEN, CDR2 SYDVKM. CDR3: CASSLGTGGTEAFF. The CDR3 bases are TGTGCCAGCAGTTTAGGGACAGGGGGCACTGAAGCTTTCTTT.

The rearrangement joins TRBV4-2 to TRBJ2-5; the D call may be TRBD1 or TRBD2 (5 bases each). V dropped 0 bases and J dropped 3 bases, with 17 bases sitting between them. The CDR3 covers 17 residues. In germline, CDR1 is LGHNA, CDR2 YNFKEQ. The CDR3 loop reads CASSQDVGPIREETQYF. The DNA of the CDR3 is TGTGCCAGCAGCCAAGATGTGGGACCGATCCGTGAAGAGACCCAGTACTTC.

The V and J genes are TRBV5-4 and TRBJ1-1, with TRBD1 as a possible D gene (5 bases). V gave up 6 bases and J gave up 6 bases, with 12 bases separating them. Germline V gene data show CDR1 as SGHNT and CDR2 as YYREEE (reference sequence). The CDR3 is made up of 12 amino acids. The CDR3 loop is CASTLGGAEAFF. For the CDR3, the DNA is TGTGCCAGCACCTTAGGAGGGGCTGAAGCTTTCTTT.

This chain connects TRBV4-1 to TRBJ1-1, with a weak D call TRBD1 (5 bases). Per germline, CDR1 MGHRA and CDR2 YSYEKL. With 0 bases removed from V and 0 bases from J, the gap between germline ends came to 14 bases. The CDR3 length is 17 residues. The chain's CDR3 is CASSQDGPEGMNTEAFF. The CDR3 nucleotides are TGCGCCAGCAGCCAAGATGGGCCGGAGGGGATGAACACTGAAGCTTTCTTT.

CDR3 loop: CASSSPSGGARETQYF. The CDR3 DNA follows: TGTGCCAGCAGCTCCCCGTCAGGGGGCGCGAGGGAGACCCAGTACTTC. The V and J genes are TRBV7-9 and TRBJ2-5; 8 bases agree with TRBD1. J was trimmed by 5 bases and V by 4 bases; bases with no gene match: 12. CDR1 SEHNR and CDR2 FQNEAQ come from the germline V gene (reference sequence). The CDR3 extends over 16 amino acids.

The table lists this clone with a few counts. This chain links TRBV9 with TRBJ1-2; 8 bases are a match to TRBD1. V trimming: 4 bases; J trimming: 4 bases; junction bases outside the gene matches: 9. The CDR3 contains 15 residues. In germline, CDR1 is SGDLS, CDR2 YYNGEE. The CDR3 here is CASSPRTGIPYGYTF. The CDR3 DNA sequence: TGTGCCAGCAGCCCCCGGACAGGGATTCCCTATGGCTACACCTTC.